This T cell receptor (beta chain) was sequenced for a study of beta chain features in type 1 diabetes. Study-level background: What patients shared with healthy donors was a similar profile of age, gender and cell yields. Examination of sorted cells across all samples involved more than 100,000,000 cells.

Donors contributed one heparinised blood draw apiece, averaging roughly 100 mL. Germline lookup yields CDR1 SGDLS and CDR2 YYNGEE. The length of the CDR3 is 14 residues. Trimming shortened V by 0 bases and J by 6 bases, and 10 bases separated the two germline ends. In regard to this clone: Its antigen is unknown.

Findings and caveats of the study: TCRB CDR3s from Type 1 diabetes patients were moderately but significantly shorter in all four CD4+ subsets. VDJ junctions in type 1 diabetes patients carried more deletions and fewer insertions.

What was sequenced were expressed TCRB transcripts, since all of the isolated RNA had been reverse transcribed. The data were produced by immunoSEQ multiplex PCR, yet TCRdb's version contains in-frame clones alone and is incomplete. This repertoire shows about 260,000 clones, 20% found once; its top ten account for less than 0.03%. This chain joins TRBV9 and TRBJ1-5, with D possibly TRBD1 on 6 matching bases. The origin of this receptor is a woman aged 40 to 50 with type 1 diabetes. Sequencing was performed on naive CD4+ T cells from blood. CDR3 sequence: CASSVAGDPQPQHF. The CDR3, as DNA: TGTGCCAGCAGCGTAGCAGGGGACCCTCAGCCCCAGCATTTT. Full variable domain (outside the CDR3, taken from reference TRBV9 and TRBJ1-5): DSGVTQTPKHLITATGQRVTLRCSPRSGDLSVYWYQQSLDQGLQFLIQYYNGEERAKGNILERFSAQQFPDLHSELNLSSLELGDSALYFCASSVAGDPQPQHFGDGTRLSIL.